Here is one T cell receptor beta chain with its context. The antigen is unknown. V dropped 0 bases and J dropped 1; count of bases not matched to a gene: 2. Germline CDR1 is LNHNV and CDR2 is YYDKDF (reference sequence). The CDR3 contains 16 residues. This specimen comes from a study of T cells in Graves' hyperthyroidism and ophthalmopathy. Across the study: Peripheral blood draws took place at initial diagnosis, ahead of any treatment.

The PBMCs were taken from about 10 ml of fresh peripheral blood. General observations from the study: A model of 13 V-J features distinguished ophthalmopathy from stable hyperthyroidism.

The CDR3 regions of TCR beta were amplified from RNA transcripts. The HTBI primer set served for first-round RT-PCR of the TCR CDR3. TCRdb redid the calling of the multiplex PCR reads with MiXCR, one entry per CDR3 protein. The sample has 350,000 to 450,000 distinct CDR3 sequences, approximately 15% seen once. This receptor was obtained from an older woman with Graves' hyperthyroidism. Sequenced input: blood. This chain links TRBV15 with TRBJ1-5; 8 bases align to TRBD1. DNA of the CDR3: TGTGCCACCAGCAGAGATACAGGGGGAAGCAATCAGCCCCAGCATTTT. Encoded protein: CATSRDTGGSNQPQHF.